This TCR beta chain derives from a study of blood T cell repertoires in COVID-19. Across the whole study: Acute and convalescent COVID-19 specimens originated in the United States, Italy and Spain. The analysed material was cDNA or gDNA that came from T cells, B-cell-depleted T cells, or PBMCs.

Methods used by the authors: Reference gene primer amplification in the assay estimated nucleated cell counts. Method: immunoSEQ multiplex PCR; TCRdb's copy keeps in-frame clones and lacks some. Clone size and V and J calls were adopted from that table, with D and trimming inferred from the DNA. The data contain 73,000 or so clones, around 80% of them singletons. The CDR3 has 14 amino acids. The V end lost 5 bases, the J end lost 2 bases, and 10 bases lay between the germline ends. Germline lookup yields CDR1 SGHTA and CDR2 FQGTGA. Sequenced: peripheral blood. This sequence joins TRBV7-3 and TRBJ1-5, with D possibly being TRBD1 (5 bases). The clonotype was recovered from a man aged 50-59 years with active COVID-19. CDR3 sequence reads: CASSQGGGNQPQHF. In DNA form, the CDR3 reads TGTGCCAGCAGCCAGGGAGGGGGCAATCAGCCCCAGCATTTT.